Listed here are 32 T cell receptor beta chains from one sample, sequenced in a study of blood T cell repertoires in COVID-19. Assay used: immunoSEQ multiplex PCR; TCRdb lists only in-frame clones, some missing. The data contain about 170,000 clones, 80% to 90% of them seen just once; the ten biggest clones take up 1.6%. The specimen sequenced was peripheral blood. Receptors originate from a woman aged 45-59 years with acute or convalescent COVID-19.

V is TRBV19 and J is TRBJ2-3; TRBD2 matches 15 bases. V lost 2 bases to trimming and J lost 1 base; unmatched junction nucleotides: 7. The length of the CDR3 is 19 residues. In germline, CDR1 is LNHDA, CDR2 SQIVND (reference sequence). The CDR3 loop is CASSILGTSGGRGTDTQYF. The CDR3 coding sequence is TGTGCCAGTAGTATACTAGGGACTAGCGGGGGGCGCGGCACAGATACGCAGTATTTT.

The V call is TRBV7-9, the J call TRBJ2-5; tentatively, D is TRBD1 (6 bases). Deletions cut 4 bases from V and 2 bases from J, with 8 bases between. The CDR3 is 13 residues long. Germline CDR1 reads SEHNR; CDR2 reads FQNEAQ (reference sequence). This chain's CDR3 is CASSSGQQETQYF. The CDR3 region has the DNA TGTGCCAGCAGCTCCGGACAGCAAGAGACCCAGTACTTC.

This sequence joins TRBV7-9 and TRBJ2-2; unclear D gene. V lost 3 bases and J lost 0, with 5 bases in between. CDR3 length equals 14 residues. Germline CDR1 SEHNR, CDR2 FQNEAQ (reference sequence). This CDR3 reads CASSFNTNTGELFF. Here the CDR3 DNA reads TGTGCCAGCAGCTTTAATACGAACACCGGGGAGCTGTTTTTT.

The CDR3 sequence: CASSPWGQGNYEQYF. Here the CDR3 DNA reads TGTGCCAGCAGCCCGTGGGGACAGGGGAACTACGAGCAGTACTTC. The V call is TRBV7-2, the J call TRBJ2-7; 10 nucleotides align to TRBD1. After removal of 5 bases from V and 3 bases from J, the junction contained 7 bases not matched to a gene. Germline CDR1 reads SGHTA; CDR2 reads FQGNSA. The CDR3 extends over 15 amino acids.

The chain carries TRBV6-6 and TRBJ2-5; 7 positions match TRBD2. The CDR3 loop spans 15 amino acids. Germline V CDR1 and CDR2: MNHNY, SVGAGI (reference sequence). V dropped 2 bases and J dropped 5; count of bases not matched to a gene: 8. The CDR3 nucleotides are TGTGCCAGCAGTTACGGCGGGTGGGGAGGGGAGACCCAGTACTTC. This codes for CASSYGGWGGETQYF.

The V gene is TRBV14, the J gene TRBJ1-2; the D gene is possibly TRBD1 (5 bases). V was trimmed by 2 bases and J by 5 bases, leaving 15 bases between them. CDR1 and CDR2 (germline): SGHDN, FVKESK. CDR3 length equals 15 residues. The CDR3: CASSQRRGNFYGYTF. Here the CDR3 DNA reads TGTGCCAGCAGCCAACGTAGGGGAAATTTTTATGGCTACACCTTC.

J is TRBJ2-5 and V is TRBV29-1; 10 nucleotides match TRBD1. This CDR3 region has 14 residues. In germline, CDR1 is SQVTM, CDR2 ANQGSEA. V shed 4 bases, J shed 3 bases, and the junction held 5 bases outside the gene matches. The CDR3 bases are TGCAGCGTTGCAATAGGGACAGGGGAAGAGACCCAGTACTTC. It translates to CSVAIGTGEETQYF. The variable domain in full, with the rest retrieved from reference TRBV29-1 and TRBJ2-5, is SAVISQKPSRDICQRGTSLTIQCQVDSQVTMMFWYRQQPGQSLTLIATANQGSEATYESGFVIDKFPISRPNLTFSTLTVSNMSPEDSSIYLCSVAIGTGEETQYFGPGTRLLVL.

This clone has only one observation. CDR3 DNA: TGCGCCAGCAGCGATGACAGGGGGTCCTACGAGCAGTACTTC. Protein sequence: CASSDDRGSYEQYF. This rearrangement joins TRBV5-1 to TRBJ2-7; 9 positions agree with TRBD1. Germline CDR1 SGHRS, CDR2 YFSETQ. The CDR3 sequence is 14 residues long. The J segment lost 1 base and the V segment lost 4 bases, leaving 3 bases of the junction unmatched.

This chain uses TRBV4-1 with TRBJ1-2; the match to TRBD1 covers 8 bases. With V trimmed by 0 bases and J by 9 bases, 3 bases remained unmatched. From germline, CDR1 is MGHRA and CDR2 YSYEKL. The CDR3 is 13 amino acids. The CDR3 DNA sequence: TGCGCCAGCAGCCAAGAAGGGACAGGCAGCTACACCTTC. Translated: CASSQEGTGSYTF.

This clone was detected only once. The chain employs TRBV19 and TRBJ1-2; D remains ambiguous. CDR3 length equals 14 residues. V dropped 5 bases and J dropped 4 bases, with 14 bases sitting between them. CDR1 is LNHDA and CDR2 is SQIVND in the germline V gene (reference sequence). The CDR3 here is CASSLAQAIYGYTF. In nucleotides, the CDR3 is TGTGCCAGTAGTCTCGCCCAAGCAATCTATGGCTACACCTTC.

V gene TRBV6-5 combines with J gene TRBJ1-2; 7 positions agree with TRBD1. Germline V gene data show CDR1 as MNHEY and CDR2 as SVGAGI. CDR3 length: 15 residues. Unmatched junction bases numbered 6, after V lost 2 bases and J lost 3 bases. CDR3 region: CASSYAYGTDYGYTF. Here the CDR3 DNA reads TGTGCCAGCAGTTACGCCTACGGGACAGACTATGGCTACACCTTC.

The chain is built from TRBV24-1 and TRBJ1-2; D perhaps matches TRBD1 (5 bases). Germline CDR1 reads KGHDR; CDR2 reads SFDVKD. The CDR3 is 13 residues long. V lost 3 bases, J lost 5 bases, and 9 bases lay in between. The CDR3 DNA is TGTGCCACCAGTGATAATGGGGGGTATGGCTACACCTTC. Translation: CATSDNGGYGYTF.

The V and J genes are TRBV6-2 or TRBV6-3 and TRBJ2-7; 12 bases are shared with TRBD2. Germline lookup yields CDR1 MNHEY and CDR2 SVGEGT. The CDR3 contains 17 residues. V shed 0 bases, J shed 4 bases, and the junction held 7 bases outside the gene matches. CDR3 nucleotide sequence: TGTGCCAGCAGTTACTCGTTGGTGACTAGCGGGAGTTACGAGCAGTACTTC. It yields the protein CASSYSLVTSGSYEQYF.

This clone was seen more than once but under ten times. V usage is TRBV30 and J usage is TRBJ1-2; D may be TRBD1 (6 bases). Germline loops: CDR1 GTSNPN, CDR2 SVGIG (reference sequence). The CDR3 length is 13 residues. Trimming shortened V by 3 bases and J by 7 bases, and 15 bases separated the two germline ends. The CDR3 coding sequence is TGTGCCTGGAGATTTAGGGGGATTGGTGGCTACACCTTC. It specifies CAWRFRGIGGYTF.

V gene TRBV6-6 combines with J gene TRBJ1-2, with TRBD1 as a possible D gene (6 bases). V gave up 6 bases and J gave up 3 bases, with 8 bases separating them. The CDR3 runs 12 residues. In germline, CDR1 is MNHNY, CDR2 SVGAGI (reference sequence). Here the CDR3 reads CASRNRDYGYTF. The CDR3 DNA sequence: TGTGCCAGCAGGAACAGGGACTATGGCTACACCTTC.

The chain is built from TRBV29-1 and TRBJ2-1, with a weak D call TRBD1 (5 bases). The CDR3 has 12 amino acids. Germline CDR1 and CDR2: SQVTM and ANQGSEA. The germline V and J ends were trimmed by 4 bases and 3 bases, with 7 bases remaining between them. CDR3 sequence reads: CSVVQGYNEQFF. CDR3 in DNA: TGCAGCGTTGTGCAGGGCTACAATGAGCAGTTCTTC.

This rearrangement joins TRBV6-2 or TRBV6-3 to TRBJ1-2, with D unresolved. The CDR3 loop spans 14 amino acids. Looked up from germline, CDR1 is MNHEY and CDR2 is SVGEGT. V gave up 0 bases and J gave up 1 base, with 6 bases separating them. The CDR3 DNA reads TGTGCCAGCAGTTACTCGTTAGTTAACTATGGCTACACCTTC. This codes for CASSYSLVNYGYTF.

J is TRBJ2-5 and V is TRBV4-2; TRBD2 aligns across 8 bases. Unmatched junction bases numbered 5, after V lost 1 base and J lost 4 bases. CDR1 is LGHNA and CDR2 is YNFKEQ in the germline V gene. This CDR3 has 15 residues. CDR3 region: CASSQGSGGRETQYF. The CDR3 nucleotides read TGTGCCAGCAGCCAAGGTTCGGGGGGGCGAGAGACCCAGTACTTC.

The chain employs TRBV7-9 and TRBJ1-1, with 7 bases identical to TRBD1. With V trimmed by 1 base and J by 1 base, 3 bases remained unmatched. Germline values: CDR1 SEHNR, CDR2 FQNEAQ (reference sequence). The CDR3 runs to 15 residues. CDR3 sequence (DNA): TGTGCCAGCAGCTTAGGTACAGGGGCGAACACTGAAGCTTTCTTT. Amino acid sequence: CASSLGTGANTEAFF. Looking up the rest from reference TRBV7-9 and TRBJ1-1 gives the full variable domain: DTGVSQNPRHKITKRGQNVTFRCDPISEHNRLYWYRQTLGQGPEFLTYFQNEAQLEKSRLLSDRFSAERPKGSFSTLEIQRTEQGDSAMYLCASSLGTGANTEAFFGQGTRLTVV.

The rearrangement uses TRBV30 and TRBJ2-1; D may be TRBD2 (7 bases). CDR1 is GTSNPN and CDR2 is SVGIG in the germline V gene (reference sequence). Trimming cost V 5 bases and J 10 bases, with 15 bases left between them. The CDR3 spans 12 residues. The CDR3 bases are TGTGCCTGGGGTAGGGGGGGAGGAGAGCAGTTCTTC. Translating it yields CAWGRGGGEQFF.

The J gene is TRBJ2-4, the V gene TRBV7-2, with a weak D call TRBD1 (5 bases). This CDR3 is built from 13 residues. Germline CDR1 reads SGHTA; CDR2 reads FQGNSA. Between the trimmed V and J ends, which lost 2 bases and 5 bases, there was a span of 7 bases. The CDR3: CASSLFRENIQYF. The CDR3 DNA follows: TGTGCCAGCAGCTTATTCAGGGAAAACATTCAGTACTTC.

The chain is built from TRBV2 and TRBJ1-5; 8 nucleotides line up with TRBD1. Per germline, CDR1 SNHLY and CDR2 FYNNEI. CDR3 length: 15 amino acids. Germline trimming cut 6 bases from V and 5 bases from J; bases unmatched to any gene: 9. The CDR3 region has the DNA TGTGCCAGCAGCCCGGACAGGGTATGGGATCAGCCCCAGCATTTT. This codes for CASSPDRVWDQPQHF.

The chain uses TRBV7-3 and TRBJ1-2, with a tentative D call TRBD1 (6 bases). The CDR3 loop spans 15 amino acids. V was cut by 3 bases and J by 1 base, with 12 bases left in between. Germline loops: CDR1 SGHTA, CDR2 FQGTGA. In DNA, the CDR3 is TGTGCCAGCAGCTTCGCGGGGGGGCTTAACTATGGCTACACCTTC. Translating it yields CASSFAGGLNYGYTF.

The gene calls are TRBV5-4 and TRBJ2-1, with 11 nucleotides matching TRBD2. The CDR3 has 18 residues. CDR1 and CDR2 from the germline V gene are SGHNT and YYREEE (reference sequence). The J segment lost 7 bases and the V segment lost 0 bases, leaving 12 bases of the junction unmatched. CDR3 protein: CASSLELAGVGVDNEQFF. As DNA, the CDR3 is TGTGCCAGCAGCTTGGAACTAGCGGGAGTCGGTGTAGATAATGAGCAGTTCTTC. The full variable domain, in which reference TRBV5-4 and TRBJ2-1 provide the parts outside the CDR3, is ETGVTQSPTHLIKTRGQQVTLRCSSQSGHNTVSWYQQALGQGPQFIFQYYREEENGRGNFPPRFSGLQFPNYSSELNVNALELDDSALYLCASSLELAGVGVDNEQFFGPGTRLTVL.

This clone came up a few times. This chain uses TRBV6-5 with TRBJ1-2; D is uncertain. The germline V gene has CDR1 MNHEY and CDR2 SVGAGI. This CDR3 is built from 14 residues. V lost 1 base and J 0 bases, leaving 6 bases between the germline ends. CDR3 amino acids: CASSYFGANYGYTF. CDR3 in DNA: TGTGCCAGCAGTTACTTCGGAGCTAACTATGGCTACACCTTC.

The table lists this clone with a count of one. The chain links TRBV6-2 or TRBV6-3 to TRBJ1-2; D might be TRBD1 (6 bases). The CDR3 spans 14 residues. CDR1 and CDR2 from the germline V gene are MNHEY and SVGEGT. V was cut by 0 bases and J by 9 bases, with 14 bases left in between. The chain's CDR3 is CASSYSTQGVSYTF. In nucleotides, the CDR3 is TGTGCCAGCAGTTACTCTACACAGGGAGTGAGCTACACCTTC.

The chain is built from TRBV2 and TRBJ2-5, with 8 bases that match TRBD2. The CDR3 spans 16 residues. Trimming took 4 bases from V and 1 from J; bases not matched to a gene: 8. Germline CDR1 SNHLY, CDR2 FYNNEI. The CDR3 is CASSVTLAGFQETQYF. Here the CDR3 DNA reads TGTGCCAGCAGTGTTACGCTAGCGGGCTTCCAAGAGACCCAGTACTTC.

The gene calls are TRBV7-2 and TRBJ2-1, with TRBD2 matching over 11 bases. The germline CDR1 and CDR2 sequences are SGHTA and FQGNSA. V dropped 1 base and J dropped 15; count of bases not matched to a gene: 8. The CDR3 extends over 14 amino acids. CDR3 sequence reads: CASSLDPSGRPPFF. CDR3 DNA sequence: TGTGCCAGCAGCTTAGATCCTAGCGGGAGGCCCCCGTTCTTC.

The CDR3 reads CASSGRQGHGYTF. CDR3 sequence (DNA): TGTGCCAGCAGCGGAAGACAGGGCCATGGCTACACCTTC. The chain has TRBV9 and TRBJ1-2; 7 nucleotides match TRBD1. V was clipped by 3 bases and J by 6 bases; unmatched bases: 5. Germline CDR1 SGDLS, CDR2 YYNGEE. The CDR3 extends over 13 amino acids.

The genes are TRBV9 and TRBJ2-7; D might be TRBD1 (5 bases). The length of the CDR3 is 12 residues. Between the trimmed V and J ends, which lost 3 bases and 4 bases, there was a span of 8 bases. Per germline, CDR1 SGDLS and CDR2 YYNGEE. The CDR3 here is CASSASGYEQYF. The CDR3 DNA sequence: TGTGCCAGCAGCGCCTCAGGGTACGAGCAGTACTTC.

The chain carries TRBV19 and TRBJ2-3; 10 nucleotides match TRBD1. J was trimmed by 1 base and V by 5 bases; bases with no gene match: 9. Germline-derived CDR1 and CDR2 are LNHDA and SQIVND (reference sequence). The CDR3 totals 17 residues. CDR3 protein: CASSAGTGVRGTDTQYF. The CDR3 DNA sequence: TGTGCCAGTAGTGCCGGGACAGGGGTTAGGGGCACAGATACGCAGTATTTT. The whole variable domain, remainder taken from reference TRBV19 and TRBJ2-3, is DGGITQSPKYLFRKEGQNVTLSCEQNLNHDAMYWYRQDPGQGLRLIYYSQIVNDFQKGDIAEGYSVSREKKESFPLTVTSAQKNPTAFYLCASSAGTGVRGTDTQYFGPGTRLTVL.

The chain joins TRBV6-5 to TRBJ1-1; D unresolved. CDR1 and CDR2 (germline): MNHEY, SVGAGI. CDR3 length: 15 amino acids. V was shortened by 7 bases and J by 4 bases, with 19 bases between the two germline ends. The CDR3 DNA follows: TGTGCCAGCATTATTTCATCGGAGGGCGGCACTGAAGCTTTCTTT. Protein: CASIISSEGGTEAFF.